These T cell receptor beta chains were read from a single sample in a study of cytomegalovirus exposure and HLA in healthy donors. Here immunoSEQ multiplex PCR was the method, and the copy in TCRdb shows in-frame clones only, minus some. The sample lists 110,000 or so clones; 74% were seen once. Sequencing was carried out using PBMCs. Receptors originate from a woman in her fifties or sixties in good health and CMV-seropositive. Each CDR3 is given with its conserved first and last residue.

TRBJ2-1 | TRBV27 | CASSFSGGEVLDEQFF
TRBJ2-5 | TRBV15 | CATSRDELAGGRGETQYF
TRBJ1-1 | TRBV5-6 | CASSLAAGRGTEAFF
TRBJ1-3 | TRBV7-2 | CASSQQASSGNTIYF
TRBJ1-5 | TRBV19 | CASRWTGGIQPQHF
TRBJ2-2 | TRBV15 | CATSRDIGGDTGELFF
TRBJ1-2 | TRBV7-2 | CASSRGQGPYTF
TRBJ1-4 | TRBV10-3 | CAISDEGGEKLFF
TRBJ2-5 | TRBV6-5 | CASMTDRGWETQYF
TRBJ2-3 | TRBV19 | CATSSSYSTDTQYF
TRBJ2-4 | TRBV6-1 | CASSGGTGRAKNIQYF
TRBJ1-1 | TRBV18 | CASSPATGGEKAFF
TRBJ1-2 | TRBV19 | CASSVQDSGSHGYTF
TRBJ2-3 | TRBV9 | CASSSGLAGNTDTQYF
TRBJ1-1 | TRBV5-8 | CASSLMAAGTEAFF
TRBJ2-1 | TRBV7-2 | CASSLYGVVYNEQFF
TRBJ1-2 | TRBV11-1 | CASTQGGANYGYTF
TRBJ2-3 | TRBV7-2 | CASSSSSTDTQYF
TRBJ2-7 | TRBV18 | CASSRDNSYEQYF
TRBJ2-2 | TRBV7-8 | CASSPPGGRRTGELFF
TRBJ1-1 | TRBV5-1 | CASSLDSEAFF
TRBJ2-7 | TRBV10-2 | CASTDRGSYEQYF
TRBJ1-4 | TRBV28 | CASSGNPGATNEKLFF
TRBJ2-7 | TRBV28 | CASSTTGAINYYEQYF
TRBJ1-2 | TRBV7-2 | CASSTGTGGAYGYTF
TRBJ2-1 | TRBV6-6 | CASSYTGTSGSPEQFF
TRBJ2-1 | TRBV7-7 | CASSLLAGNVNEQFF
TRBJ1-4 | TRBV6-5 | CASSSPRDWGGEKLFF
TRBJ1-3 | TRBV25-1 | CASSSTVSGNTIYF
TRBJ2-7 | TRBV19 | CASSLTDYYEQYF
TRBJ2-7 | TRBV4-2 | CASSQDSSDIGGIQGGQYF
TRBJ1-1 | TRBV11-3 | CASSRTKQGEAFF
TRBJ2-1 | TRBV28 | CASRGTSNYNEQFF
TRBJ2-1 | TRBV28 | CASSLNNEQFF
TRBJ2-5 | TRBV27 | CASSTTAGAQETQYF
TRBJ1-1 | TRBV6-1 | CASSERTGDVLDTEAFF